Reported below is one T cell receptor beta chain. As yet, its antigen is unknown. This sample stems from a study of blood T cells in healthy people across ages. The germline V gene has CDR1 SGHVS and CDR2 FQNEAQ. The CDR3 runs to 16 residues. With V trimmed by 5 bases and J by 3 bases, 10 bases remained unmatched. Peripheral blood, around 9.4 milliliters per donor, was collected. Combining a sample-barcoded 5' primer with a J-beta primer mix, a second PCR ran for 7 to 11 cycles. Using its own MiXCR run on the 5' RACE reads, TCRdb lists one record per CDR3 protein. The repertoire consists of some 860,000 distinct CDR3 sequences, with about 56% occurring once and the leading ten covering roughly 24%. Findings and limits, study-wide: The unknown donor CMV status may have confounded expanded clonotype changes. The unsorted PBMCs prevented any conclusive comparison of naive versus antigen-experienced cells. Total diversity from one million sequenced T cells was likely underestimated.

The TCR sequence derives from a man aged 35 to 55 in good health. The chain uses TRBV7-8 and TRBJ2-7; TRBD1 agrees at 10 bases. Source material: blood. The CDR3: CASSPGPGQGRYEQYF. In DNA, the CDR3 is TGTGCCAGCAGCCCCGGACCGGGACAGGGGCGCTACGAGCAGTACTTC.